A selection of T cell receptor beta chains follows, all from one sample in a study of CD8+ T cells in alopecia areata. Repertoires were generated with immunoSEQ multiplex PCR, while TCRdb's copy carries only in-frame clones and drops some. The profile shows some 7,000 clones, about 66% of them singletons. This specimen was skin, taken at week 0. The receptor set was obtained from a human donor with alopecia areata. CDR3s include the opening cysteine and the closing phenylalanine or tryptophan. The D gene is left open where the match is weak.

J gene | D gene | V gene | CDR3 protein
TRBJ2-3 | NA | TRBV30 | CAWGPGQYF
TRBJ1-1 | NA | TRBV6-1 | CASSLGHPSEAFF
TRBJ2-3 | TRBD1 | TRBV10-2 | CASSGHGTAKPDTQYF
TRBJ1-5 | TRBD1 | TRBV7-2 | CASSSGQGNQPQHF
TRBJ2-1 | TRBD1 | TRBV19 | CASSMAGGAYNEQFF
TRBJ1-1 | NA | TRBV4-3 | CASSQDNGRRAEAFF
TRBJ2-7 | NA | TRBV4-3 | CASSQIDRGGAEQYF
TRBJ2-5 | TRBD2 | TRBV5-1 | CASSPGTTQETQYF
TRBJ1-2 | TRBD1 | TRBV7-9 | CASSLVQGQSRSYGYTF
TRBJ2-5 | TRBD2 | TRBV14 | CASSPLAGGTETQYF
TRBJ1-1 | NA | TRBV30 | CAWSVGLGGDAFF
TRBJ2-7 | NA | TRBV2 | CASSDPLDRIDEQYF
TRBJ2-2 | NA | TRBV5-1 | CASRGFGNTGELFF
TRBJ1-4 | TRBD1 | TRBV7-8 | CASSLAEGQSGEKLFF
TRBJ1-1 | TRBD1 | TRBV6-5 | CASRRDSQYTEAFF
TRBJ2-6 | NA | TRBV28 | CASTWTGANVLTF
TRBJ2-1 | NA | TRBV5-4 | CASSLKLADNEQFF
TRBJ2-2 | TRBD1 | TRBV19 | CASSATGGWTGELFF
TRBJ1-1 | NA | TRBV2 | CASSALNREGVAFF
TRBJ1-4 | NA | TRBV5-4 | CASSLTETEKLFF
TRBJ2-5 | TRBD2 | TRBV29-1 | CSVERLAGGLGETQYF
TRBJ1-4 | TRBD1 | TRBV5-4 | CASSPGTGGEKLFF
TRBJ1-1 | NA | TRBV29-1 | CSVGRSDQAFF
TRBJ1-3 | TRBD1 | TRBV11-2 | CASSLMGQGAGNTIYF
TRBJ2-7 | NA | TRBV28 | CASGRNSYEQYF
TRBJ1-2 | NA | TRBV20-1 | CRAGAGYGYTF
TRBJ1-2 | NA | TRBV6-1 | CASRKGQLFYGYTF
TRBJ1-2 | NA | TRBV13 | CASSFLSDNYGYTF
TRBJ2-6 | NA | TRBV5-1 | CASSFDFSGANVLTF
TRBJ1-2 | NA | TRBV30 | CAWSPRQSTYGYTF
TRBJ1-2 | NA | TRBV27 | CASSLLARATNYGYTF
TRBJ2-7 | NA | TRBV19 | CASSIEPGPSYEQYF
TRBJ2-1 | NA | TRBV7-7 | CASSKGQNYNEQFF
TRBJ2-7 | TRBD2 | TRBV27 | CASGGLGSREQYF
TRBJ1-1 | NA | TRBV19 | CASSDTGRTEAFF
TRBJ1-1 | NA | TRBV19 | CASSLGQNTEAFF
TRBJ2-7 | NA | TRBV4-1 | CASSQDRHPYEQYF
TRBJ1-1 | NA | TRBV4-1 | CASSQDQADLNLGTEAFF
TRBJ1-1 | NA | TRBV20-1 | CSANRDSKAFF
TRBJ2-1 | NA | TRBV7-8 | CASRAPGLNNEQFF
TRBJ1-2 | NA | TRBV4-1 | CASSQALTVPYGYTF
TRBJ1-5 | NA | TRBV19 | CASVRGAGRNQPQHF
NA | NA | TRBV6-5 | CASAYWQHDSYEQYF
TRBJ2-2 | TRBD1 | TRBV5-4 | CASSRDRGTGELFF
TRBJ1-6 | NA | TRBV5-1 | CASSLAVQGSPLHF
TRBJ1-1 | NA | TRBV4-2 | CASSQGSQGATEAFF
TRBJ2-2 | NA | TRBV30 | CAWSLVTGELFF
TRBJ1-1 | NA | TRBV10-1 | CASSDGPPNTEAFF
TRBJ1-2 | NA | TRBV6-5 | CASSYRRNYGYTF
TRBJ2-5 | NA | TRBV13 | CASSWTSRFKKTQYF
TRBJ1-1 | NA | TRBV18 | CASSPSRVRTTEAFF
TRBJ1-5 | NA | TRBV7-8 | CASSSGGMSQPQHF
TRBJ1-4 | TRBD1 | TRBV20-1 | CSASRGGKLFF
TRBJ1-2 | NA | TRBV11-2 | CASSSPGAADYGYTF
NA | NA | TRBV11-2 | CASSYSGDHSYEQYF
TRBJ2-2 | TRBD1 | TRBV4-3 | CASSQDPPWDRVNTGELFF
TRBJ1-2 | NA | TRBV7-8 | CASSLAKWGKGYGYTF
TRBJ1-2 | NA | TRBV30 | CAWSVNRVGGYTF